Listed here are 31 T cell receptor beta chains from one sample, sequenced in a study of T cell clones after liver transplantation. The repertoire was sequenced with immunoSEQ multiplex PCR; TCRdb's copy has only in-frame clones and lacks some. The table lists fewer than 6,500 clones, under 35% of them singletons. Proliferating CFSE-low MLR cells were sequenced to define alloreactive TCRbeta sequences. What these receptors recognize is not known. Sequenced: CD4+ T cells from cultured PBMCs. These receptors all stem from a human patient who received a liver transplant. Some T cells may possibly be graft donor cells.

By sample fraction, this clone is medium-sized. V is TRBV29-1 and J is TRBJ2-5; no firm D call. Germline assignment: CDR1 SQVTM and CDR2 ANQGSEA. Deletions cut 8 bases from V and 1 base from J, with 8 bases between. CDR3 length: 11 amino acids. As DNA, the CDR3 is TGCAGCCTGGGGTCCCAAGAGACCCAGTACTTC. It codes for CSLGSQETQYF.

V gene TRBV7-2 combines with J gene TRBJ1-6; 7 nucleotides align to TRBD1. With V trimmed by 7 bases and J by 7 bases, 7 bases remained unmatched. Germline V CDR1 and CDR2: SGHTA, FQGNSA. This CDR3 has 14 amino acids. Here the CDR3 DNA reads TGTGCCAGCACCAAGACAGGGTTGAATTCACCCCTCCACTTT. This encodes CASTKTGLNSPLHF.

In its sample, this clone is medium-sized (0.01 to 0.1%). The V call is TRBV6-1, the J call TRBJ2-3, with 13 bases identical to TRBD2. The CDR3 contains 20 residues. J gave up 0 bases and V 2 bases, and 11 bases lay outside the gene matches. From germline, CDR1 is MNHNS and CDR2 SASEGT. CDR3 coding DNA: TGTGCCAGCAGTGAAAGTTTACTAGCGGGAGGGCGGTTAAGCACAGATACGCAGTATTTT. It translates to CASSESLLAGGRLSTDTQYF.

The J gene is TRBJ2-7, the V gene TRBV6-1; D unresolved. The V end lost 1 base, the J end lost 0 bases, and 16 bases lay between the germline ends. Looked up from germline, CDR1 is MNHNS and CDR2 is SASEGT. The CDR3 has 17 amino acids. The DNA for the CDR3 is TGTGCCAGCAGTGAAGAATCGTCTGGCGATAGCTCCTACGAGCAGTACGTC. Translation: CASSEESSGDSSYEQYV.

A single count supports this clone. This chain connects TRBV7-8 to TRBJ1-6, with D perhaps matching TRBD1 (6 bases). CDR1 and CDR2 from the germline V gene are SGHVS and FQNEAQ. The CDR3 sequence is 16 residues long. Trimming took off 0 bases at V and 10 bases at J, with 16 bases between the two ends. CDR3 nucleotide sequence: TGTGCCAGCAGCTTAGCGCGGGGGGCTAGGGAGTCACCCCTCCACTTT. It is translated as CASSLARGARESPLHF.

The genes are TRBV28 and TRBJ1-4; D call uncertain. V dropped 4 bases and J dropped 0 bases, with 12 bases sitting between them. Germline CDR1 and CDR2: MDHEN and SYDVKM. The CDR3 spans 16 residues. CDR3 sequence: CASSSPGLTTNEKLFF. CDR3 nucleotides: TGTGCCAGCAGTTCCCCCGGACTGACAACTAATGAAAAACTGTTTTTT.

In its sample, this clone was seen a few times. V is TRBV6-1 and J is TRBJ2-4; TRBD1 agrees at 10 bases. V shed 6 bases, J shed 3 bases, and the junction held 5 bases outside the gene matches. CDR1 and CDR2 from the germline V gene are MNHNS and SASEGT. The CDR3 is 15 amino acids. CDR3: CASSRQGAGKNIQYF. Here the CDR3 DNA reads TGTGCCAGCAGCCGACAGGGGGCTGGCAAAAACATTCAGTACTTC.

The rearrangement uses TRBV6-4 and TRBJ2-1; D unclear. The CDR3 totals 14 residues. Per germline, CDR1 MRHNA and CDR2 SNTAGT. The V end was cut by 5 bases, the J end by 5 bases, with 13 bases between. The CDR3 DNA reads as TGTGCCAGCAGTTCAGTTCTATACGACAATGAGCAGTTCTTC. Translated: CASSSVLYDNEQFF.

The chain employs TRBV5-6 and TRBJ2-3; 7 bases fit TRBD2. V shed 1 base and J 6 bases; nucleotides not matched to a gene: 11. Looked up from germline, CDR1 is SGHDT and CDR2 is YYEEEE. The CDR3 covers 16 residues. CDR3 coding DNA: TGTGCCAGCAGCTTGCCAGCGGGGATCATCGGGGATACGCAGTATTTT. It specifies CASSLPAGIIGDTQYF.

The chain employs TRBV19 and TRBJ2-4; D ambiguous. CDR1 and CDR2 from the germline V gene are LNHDA and SQIVND (reference sequence). The CDR3 sequence is 13 residues long. With 2 bases removed from V and 4 bases from J, the gap between germline ends came to 6 bases. CDR3 amino acids: CASSIQKKNIQYF. The CDR3 bases are TGTGCCAGTAGTATACAAAAGAAAAACATTCAGTACTTC.

V gene TRBV7-3 combines with J gene TRBJ2-3; the match to TRBD2 covers 9 bases. The CDR3 has 15 amino acids. Germline V CDR1 and CDR2: SGHTA, FQGTGA. V trimming: 1 base; J trimming: 3 bases; junction bases outside the gene matches: 2. The CDR3 region has the DNA TGTGCCAGCAGCTTAAGGCTAGCGGGAACAGATACGCAGTATTTT. Protein product: CASSLRLAGTDTQYF.

The chain links TRBV4-3 to TRBJ2-5; TRBD1 matches 7 bases. V was pared by 2 bases and J by 4 bases, with 16 bases of the junction left unmatched. CDR1 is LGHNA and CDR2 is YSLEER in the germline V gene. The CDR3 sequence is 18 residues long. DNA of the CDR3: TGCGCCAGCAGCCAACAACCCGCCCCCCAGGGGGTCCTAGAGACCCAGTACTTC. It encodes CASSQQPAPQGVLETQYF.

This clone was counted a few times. V usage is TRBV6-5 and J usage is TRBJ1-5; 8 bases match TRBD1. Trimming at V came to 6 bases and at J to 7 bases, leaving 8 bases not matched to a gene. Germline V gives CDR1 MNHEY, CDR2 SVGAGI. CDR3 size: 14 residues. The CDR3 loop is CASRETGAGQPQHF. CDR3 bases: TGTGCCAGCAGAGAGACAGGGGCGGGGCAGCCCCAGCATTTT.

Judged by abundance, this clone is medium-sized. The CDR3 sequence: CASSNRGAKNIQYF. Written as DNA, the CDR3 is TGTGCCAGCAGCAACCGAGGAGCCAAAAACATTCAGTACTTC. The V call is TRBV6-1, the J call TRBJ2-4; no reliable D call. The CDR3 runs to 14 residues. V gave up 6 bases and J gave up 0 bases, with 9 bases separating them. Per germline, CDR1 MNHNS and CDR2 SASEGT.

CDR3 sequence: CASRRTQNTEAFF. The CDR3, as DNA: TGTGCCAGCAGAAGAACCCAAAACACTGAAGCTTTCTTT. The chain is built from TRBV6-5 and TRBJ1-1, with D unresolved. In germline, CDR1 is MNHEY, CDR2 SVGAGI. Deletions cut 6 bases from V and 2 bases from J, with 10 bases between. The CDR3 covers 13 residues.

This clone was picked up a small number of times. V is TRBV5-5 and J is TRBJ1-1; D uncertain. CDR1 and CDR2 (germline): SGHKS, YYEKEE (reference sequence). The CDR3 runs to 12 residues. Trimming removed 5 bases at V and 9 bases at J, with 14 bases between. The DNA for the CDR3 is TGTGCCAGCAGTTACGGTGGGGAAAAAGCTTTCTTT. Protein product: CASSYGGEKAFF.

Only a few counts were recorded for this clone. The chain joins TRBV10-3 to TRBJ2-2; D is unclear. Deletions cut 10 bases from V and 1 base from J, with 7 bases between. The CDR3 extends over 12 amino acids. The germline CDR1 and CDR2 sequences are ENHRY and SYGVKD. The CDR3 DNA is TGTGCCAGCAGAAGGAACACCGGGGAGCTGTTTTTT. Translation gives CASRRNTGELFF.

The chain joins TRBV11-3 to TRBJ2-1, with D possibly being TRBD1 or TRBD2 (5 bases each). CDR3 length equals 14 residues. With 0 bases removed from V and 15 bases from J, the gap between germline ends came to 18 bases. Germline V lookup: CDR1 SGHNT, CDR2 YENEEA. CDR3 region: CASSLDLGTLDRFF. The CDR3 region has the DNA TGTGCCAGCAGCTTAGATCTCGGGACCCTGGACCGGTTCTTC.

V usage is TRBV9 and J usage is TRBJ2-2; a possible D gene is TRBD1 (6 bases). Germline V CDR1 and CDR2: SGDLS, YYNGEE. CDR3 size: 16 residues. V was cut by 3 bases and J by 6 bases, with 18 bases left in between. The CDR3, as DNA: TGTGCCAGCAGCGCCAGGGGCAGGGAGAGTTCCGGGGAGCTGTTTTTT. It yields the protein CASSARGRESSGELFF. Using reference TRBV9 and TRBJ2-2 for the parts outside the CDR3, the full variable domain is DSGVTQTPKHLITATGQRVTLRCSPRSGDLSVYWYQQSLDQGLQFLIQYYNGEERAKGNILERFSAQQFPDLHSELNLSSLELGDSALYFCASSARGRESSGELFFGEGSRLTVL.

The chain joins TRBV6-6 to TRBJ1-4, with D maybe TRBD1 (6 bases). CDR3 length: 16 residues. With 4 bases removed from V and 5 bases from J, the gap between germline ends came to 17 bases. CDR1 MNHNY and CDR2 SVGAGI come from the germline V gene (reference sequence). For the CDR3, the DNA is TGTGCCAGCAGTTTGACCGGGGAGGGGGGCAATGAAAAACTGTTTTTT. Protein sequence: CASSLTGEGGNEKLFF.

There are a few counts of this clone. At the DNA level, this CDR3 is encoded by other sequences in the same sample as well. This sequence joins TRBV28 and TRBJ2-7; perhaps TRBD1 as D (7 bases). The CDR3 loop spans 17 amino acids. CDR1 and CDR2 (germline): MDHEN, SYDVKM. V shed 7 bases and J shed 0 bases, with 22 bases lying between them. The CDR3 region has the DNA TGTGCCAGCACCCCAGGGGGGACTCCAACCAGCTCCTACGAGCAGTACTTC. Translation: CASTPGGTPTSSYEQYF.

This clone came up a few times. CDR3 nucleotide sequence: TGTGCCAGCAGCCCTTACAGTAGCGGGAGAAGCACAGATACGCAGTATTTT. Translating gives CASSPYSSGRSTDTQYF. J is TRBJ2-3 and V is TRBV9; 9 bases map to TRBD2. Germline trimming cut 4 bases from V and 0 bases from J; bases unmatched to any gene: 9. The CDR3 runs to 17 residues. Germline CDR1 and CDR2: SGDLS and YYNGEE. Looking up the rest from reference TRBV9 and TRBJ2-3 gives the full variable domain: DSGVTQTPKHLITATGQRVTLRCSPRSGDLSVYWYQQSLDQGLQFLIQYYNGEERAKGNILERFSAQQFPDLHSELNLSSLELGDSALYFCASSPYSSGRSTDTQYFGPGTRLTVL.

CDR3 nucleotides: TGCAGCGTTGAGTGGGGTAGCGGGTCGAATGAGCAGTTCTTC. Translated, it gives CSVEWGSGSNEQFF. This rearrangement joins TRBV29-1 to TRBJ2-1, with 7 bases that match TRBD2. The CDR3 is 14 residues long. V shed 3 bases, J shed 7 bases, and the junction held 9 bases outside the gene matches. Germline V gives CDR1 SQVTM, CDR2 ANQGSEA.

The CDR3 DNA follows: TGTGCCACAACGGCACAGGGGGCTGGCGGGGAGCTGTTTTTT. It codes for CATTAQGAGGELFF. The J gene is TRBJ2-2, the V gene TRBV2, with 9 bases matching TRBD1. The germline V gene encodes CDR1 SNHLY and CDR2 FYNNEI. The CDR3 is made up of 14 amino acids. Losses at the gene ends were 10 bases for V and 7 bases for J; bases not matched to a gene: 10.

The J gene is TRBJ2-2, the V gene TRBV11-3; D not certain. V lost 2 bases and J lost 4, with 5 bases in between. This CDR3 is 13 amino acids long. Germline CDR1 SGHNT, CDR2 YENEEA. The CDR3 region has the DNA TGTGCCAGCAGCTTAAGTCGCACCGGGGAGCTGTTTTTT. It yields the protein CASSLSRTGELFF.

The CDR3 reads CASSYHRGLGTDTQYF. The DNA of the CDR3 is TGTGCCAGCAGCTATCACAGGGGCCTAGGCACAGATACGCAGTATTTT. This chain uses TRBV11-2 with TRBJ2-3; 7 nucleotides agree with TRBD1. The CDR3 is 16 amino acids. J lost 1 base, V lost 4 bases, and 8 bases had no gene match. Germline values: CDR1 SGHAT, CDR2 FQNNGV.

A few counts support this clone. The V gene is TRBV6-9, the J gene TRBJ2-2; D unresolved. The germline V and J ends were trimmed by 6 bases and 6 bases, with 8 bases remaining between them. Germline CDR1 is MNHGY and CDR2 is SVAAGI. The CDR3 totals 12 residues. CDR3 in DNA: TGTGCCAGCAGGCAGACTTCCGGGGAGCTGTTTTTT. This codes for CASRQTSGELFF.

This chain connects TRBV11-2 to TRBJ2-5; D may be TRBD2 (5 bases). Germline V gene data show CDR1 as SGHAT and CDR2 as FQNNGV. V was pared by 9 bases and J by 5 bases, with 16 bases between. The CDR3 runs 13 residues. The CDR3 reads CASKPGPGETQYF. For the CDR3, the DNA is TGTGCCAGTAAACCCGGGCCGGGGGAGACCCAGTACTTC.

V usage is TRBV29-1 and J usage is TRBJ2-1; the match to TRBD1 covers 10 bases. The CDR3 contains 13 residues. V was pared by 3 bases and J by 7 bases, with 3 bases of the junction left unmatched. Germline V gene lookup returns CDR1 SQVTM and CDR2 ANQGSEA. The DNA of the CDR3 is TGCAGCGTTGAGAGGGACAGGGGTAATGAGCAGTTCTTC. It codes for CSVERDRGNEQFF.

A few counts support this clone. The V call is TRBV2, the J call TRBJ2-1; possible D gene TRBD2, 6 bases. The CDR3 has 15 amino acids. Germline V gene lookup returns CDR1 SNHLY and CDR2 FYNNEI. V gave up 3 bases and J gave up 7 bases, with 16 bases separating them. CDR3 DNA sequence: TGTGCCAGCAGTGAGGAGAACGGGAGAGGAAATGAGCAGTTCTTC. Its protein is CASSEENGRGNEQFF.

This clone is judged medium-sized. The rearrangement joins TRBV6-1 to TRBJ2-1; 12 nucleotides match TRBD2. The CDR3 covers 15 residues. With V trimmed by 5 bases and J by 7 bases, 6 bases remained unmatched. Per the germline V gene, CDR1 is MNHNS and CDR2 is SASEGT. The CDR3 spells CASSSTSGGANEQFF. CDR3 in DNA: TGTGCCAGCAGTTCGACTAGCGGGGGAGCTAATGAGCAGTTCTTC.